This T cell receptor beta chain was identified in a study of shared clonotypes between healthy human individuals (dated by TCRdb to the early 2020s). Notes on the research overall: The cohort included a few men and two women between 18 and 49 years of age. To increase sequencing depth and limit assay-specific biases, different laboratories used diverse techniques to prepare libraries and sequence TCR repertoires. Per donor, leukapheresis produced somewhere between about 0.9 and 9.5 billion PBMCs. For each donor, three plates each were used for CD4 naive and CD4 memory, two plates were used for CD8 naive, and one plate was used for CD8 memory. The study deeply sequenced blood TCR repertoires of 5 or 6 healthy adults to estimate repertoire size and the extent of clonotype sharing between individuals. Study-wide conclusions, independent of this receptor: Even with the large sequencing depth, rarefaction of the sorted-subset datasets indicated that sequencing was incomplete. Higher generation probabilities were observed for clonotypes shared by all four sorted-subset donors than for non-shared clonotypes. The small number of donors limited the genetic and exposure-history diversity represented. Sharing across a handful of donors was observed for approximately 5% of naive CD4, less than 4% of naive CD8, over 2% of memory CD4, and around 0.44% of memory CD8 clonotypes. Naive subsets generally had larger estimated clonotype richness than memory subsets did. Sampling was limited to blood, and TCR repertoires in tissue likely differ from TCR repertoires in blood. Pairwise subsampling led to the expectation that sequencing depth would affect the degree of clonotype sharing among donors.

The donors were healthy, HIV-negative adults with no recently reported acute infections or vaccinations. Every donor was a Caucasian adult residing in Nashville, Tennessee, USA. CD4+ T cells were enriched by magnetic negative selection; naive cells were then positively selected on CD45RA, and the negative fraction formed the memory subset. Blood was collected by leukapheresis, and PBMCs were isolated by Ficoll-Histopaque density gradient centrifugation and then cryopreserved in liquid nitrogen vapor phase. Purity and quantity of every magnetically sorted T cell population were checked by analytical flow cytometry. From each sorted fraction, genomic DNA was isolated and quantified by UV absorbance on a Nanodrop 2000c. V and J are truncated by 1 base and 4 bases respectively, leaving an intervening sequence of 20 bases. The germline V gene (reference sequence) sets CDR1 to SEHNR and CDR2 to FQNEAQ. Measured from the cysteine to the phenylalanine, the CDR3 is 18 residues long. Just CDR3 DNA is preserved here, 54 bases in frame from base 1.

As regards this clone: Which antigen it targets is not known. Base qualities are not provided; no much larger clone lies one nucleotide away.

Using the deep immunoSEQ assay, multiplex PCR amplified TCR CDR3 regions from genomic DNA. Genomic DNA extracted from each cell subset was distributed evenly over all wells of several immunoSEQ 96-well plates, and each plate served as one replicate. For sorted subsets, 150 to 250 ng genomic DNA, equal to tens of thousands of T cell genomes, was loaded into each replicate PCR. Purified libraries were quantified with a Qubit 3.0 fluorometer, sized on a Bioanalyzer 2100, and re-quantified with the KAPA Library Quantification kit. Every immunoSEQ 96-well plate was sequenced on a separate single-read 150-cycle Illumina NextSeq 550 flow cell. The authors processed their data as follows. Because the immunoSEQ output held only junctional sequences and lacked quality scores, the filtering could not match the filtering applied to full-length reads. To assign V/J genes and CDR3, sequences were annotated using PyIR, a Python wrapper for IgBLAST v1.9, with IMGT germline references. Any read was removed if the V/J assignment was weak (E-value above 1e-6), the CDR3 was missing, or the read contained stop codons, out-of-frame junctions, or ambiguous translated residues. A V3J clonotype was defined by an identical inferred V gene, J gene, and CDR3 amino acid sequence. To compute the percentage overlap between repertoires, the number of shared unique clonotypes was divided by the size of the smaller repertoire. Repertoire richness was assessed with RTK rarefaction, the Chao1 estimator, and Recon v2.1 estimates of unobserved clonotypes. Generation probabilities were computed with OLGA for all TCRbeta clonotypes obtained by the gDNA method from four donors. TCRdb limited this immuneACCESS table to in-frame rearrangements with V and J called. A share of clones is missing; checked studies link under half to unresolved V genes, and the rest is unexplained. The V and J calls and clone size were taken over from that table, and D and trimming were inferred from the DNA. The sample table contains over 1.4 million clones; only one count was recorded for 96% of them. About 1.2% of the sample is taken by the ten largest.

The sequence derives from a man aged 30-40 years in good health. The sequence is built from TRBV7-9 and TRBJ2-1; the D segment could be TRBD1, given 6 matching bases. Specimen: naive CD4+ T cells sorted from blood. The label giving this sample's cell subset or site can be read as: CD45RA+ positively selected. The bases read TGTGCCAGCAGCTTAGTGAGGACAGCTTTTTTAGGTTACAATGAGCAGTTCTTC. Protein translation: CASSLVRTAFLGYNEQFF.